The subject of this entry is one T cell receptor (beta chain). Its cognate antigen is unknown. The CDR3 extends over 14 amino acids. Between the trimmed V and J ends, which lost 0 bases and 5 bases, there was a span of 10 bases. The germline V gene encodes CDR1 ENHRY and CDR2 SYGVKD. The data were produced by immunoSEQ multiplex PCR, yet TCRdb's version contains in-frame clones alone and is incomplete. This table holds over a million clones, approximately 68% found once. The entry originates in a study of shared clonotypes between healthy human individuals. Study details: For every donor, three CD4 naive, three CD4 memory, two CD8 naive and one CD8 memory plates were used.

Study-level results: Shared across a few donors were around 5% of the naive CD4 clonotypes. Across subsets, estimated richness was generally greater for naive than for memory populations.

This clonotype was sampled from a man aged 18 to 35 in good health. The V and J genes are TRBV10-3 and TRBJ2-5; D uncertain. Sequenced: memory CD4+ T cells sorted from blood. Subset given: CD45RA-negative fraction. CDR3 bases: TGTGCCATCAGTGAGTCTGGAGTGTCGGAGACCCAGTACTTC. Amino acids: CAISESGVSETQYF.